This record concerns one T cell receptor beta chain sequence. Its antigen remains unidentified. One junction end does not reproduce the germline sequence, and a read error may be involved. In the paper's terms, the treatment or condition label means: in vitro stimulation with specific CMV peptide epitopes to enrich CMV-specific T cells. The data were taken from a study of T cell repertoires in cytomegalovirus infection (dated by TCRdb to about 2019). About the investigation overall: Recently identified HLA-C-restricted CMV epitopes, whose presentation resists viral immunomodulation, were targeted by peptide stimulations together with well-studied HLA-B-restricted epitopes. Donor HLA type was relevant to the analysis, because carriage of CMV infection together with the matching HLA type was indicated by public TCR beta signatures.

General conclusions and limits of the study: The ex vivo response was dominated by HLA-C-restricted CMV-specific TCR beta clonotypes, which also provided the single most frequent clonotype in two of eight donors. In both this cohort and an independent roughly 350-donor cohort, the cumulative frequency of public TCR beta family members distinguished carriers of CMV infection plus the relevant HLA type.

TCRdb names Illumina HiSeq 1500 as the instrument used. TCRdb reprocessed the public reads (quality trimming at Q25 with fastp, clone calling with MiXCR) and kept in-frame beta chains. Rows matching on CDR3 protein sequence are summarized as one entry with the most common DNA and genes. This sample has 700,000 to 850,000 distinct CDR3 sequences in its table, and over 25% of those were observed once. The biggest ten clones account for roughly 12% of the sample. The germline V gene encodes CDR1 SGDLS and CDR2 YYNGEE. The CDR3 has 17 amino acids, counting the end cysteine and phenylalanine. Just CDR3 DNA is preserved here, 51 bases in frame from base 1.

The chain is assembled from TRBV9 and TRBJ2-2; the D gene could be TRBD1 or TRBD2, each one agreeing over 5 bases. The specimen was cultured CD8+ T cells from PBMCs, collected from culture after CMV antigen stimulation. The TCR comes from a human donor in good health (CMV status not recorded). Some clones in this sample may be carry-over from other donors' samples. The bases read TGTGCCAGCAGCATAGCCTCAGGACACCCGAACACCGGGGAGTTGTTTTTT. This is translated as CASSIASGHPNTGELFF.